Listed below are T cell receptor beta chains from one sample, sequenced in a study of CD8 T cells in ankylosing spondylitis. A single record per CDR3 protein comes from TCRdb applying MiXCR to the 5' RACE reads. The sample has approximately 190,000 distinct CDR3 sequences; 10% to 15% are singletons. Sequencing input: blood, either unsorted or a sorted T cell fraction (not recorded which). Source of these receptors: a female donor with ankylosing spondylitis or in good health (not recorded which). Each CDR3 is given with its conserved first and last residue. Each record gives: V gene, clone size, J gene, D gene, CDR3 protein, CDR3 DNA. The D gene is left open where the match is weak. Size is omitted from some rows. Given values are once, few, many or a class for expanded clones.

V: TRBV20-1
size: many
J: TRBJ1-2
D: TRBD1
CDR3: CSARDSVNYGYTF
DNA: TGCAGTGCCCGGGACAGTGTTAACTATGGCTACACCTTC

V: TRBV7-2
size: .
J: TRBJ2-7
D: TRBD2
CDR3: CASSLAQLAGGYEQYF
DNA: TGTGCCAGCAGCTTAGCGCAGCTAGCGGGAGGATACGAGCAGTACTTC

V: TRBV20-1
size: .
J: TRBJ2-7
D: .
CDR3: CSARGSGAASYEQYF
DNA: TGCAGTGCTAGAGGGTCGGGGGCAGCCTCCTACGAGCAGTACTTC

V: TRBV6-1
size: few
J: TRBJ2-1
D: .
CDR3: CASSPGLSVNEQFF
DNA: TGTGCCAGCAGTCCGGGACTCTCCGTGAATGAGCAGTTCTTC

V: TRBV7-2
size: many
J: TRBJ2-1
D: .
CDR3: CASSLMRTLLYNEQFF
DNA: TGTGCCAGCAGCTTGATGAGGACTTTACTATACAATGAGCAGTTCTTC

V: TRBV12-3/TRBV12-4
size: few
J: TRBJ2-7
D: .
CDR3: CASSSVMTGAGPVEQYF
DNA: TGTGCCAGCAGTTCGGTTATGACGGGAGCTGGACCGGTCGAGCAGTACTTC

V: TRBV12-3/TRBV12-4
size: many
J: TRBJ2-1
D: TRBD2
CDR3: CASSTGTSGWNEQFF
DNA: TGTGCCAGCAGCACCGGGACTAGCGGGTGGAATGAGCAGTTCTTC

V: TRBV29-1
size: few
J: TRBJ2-5
D: .
CDR3: CSVELGAQYF
DNA: TGCAGCGTTGAACTGGGGGCCCAGTACTTC

V: TRBV7-9
size: many
J: TRBJ2-1
D: .
CDR3: CASSLQGSSYNEQFF
DNA: TGTGCCAGCAGCTTACAGGGGAGTTCCTACAATGAGCAGTTCTTC

V: TRBV9
size: few
J: TRBJ2-5
D: TRBD2
CDR3: CASSVEWASGQETQYF
DNA: TGTGCCAGCAGCGTAGAGTGGGCTAGCGGGCAAGAGACCCAGTACTTC